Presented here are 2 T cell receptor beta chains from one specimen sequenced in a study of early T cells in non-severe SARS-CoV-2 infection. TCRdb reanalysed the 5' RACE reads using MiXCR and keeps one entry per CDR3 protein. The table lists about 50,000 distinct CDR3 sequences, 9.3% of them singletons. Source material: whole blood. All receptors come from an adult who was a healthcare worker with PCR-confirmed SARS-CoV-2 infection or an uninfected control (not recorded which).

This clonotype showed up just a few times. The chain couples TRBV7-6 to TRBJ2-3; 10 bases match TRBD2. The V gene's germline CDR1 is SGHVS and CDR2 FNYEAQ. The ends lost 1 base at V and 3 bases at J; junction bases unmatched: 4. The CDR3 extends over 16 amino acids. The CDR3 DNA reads TGTGCCAGCAGCTTAGAGATAGCGGGAGGAACAGATACGCAGTATTTT. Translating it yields CASSLEIAGGTDTQYF.

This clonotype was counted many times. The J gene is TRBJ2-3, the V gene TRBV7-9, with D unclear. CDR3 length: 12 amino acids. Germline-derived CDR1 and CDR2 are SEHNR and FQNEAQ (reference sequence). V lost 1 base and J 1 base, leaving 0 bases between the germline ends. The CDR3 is CASSLGTDTQYF. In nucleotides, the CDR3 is TGTGCCAGCAGCTTAGGCACAGATACGCAGTATTTT.